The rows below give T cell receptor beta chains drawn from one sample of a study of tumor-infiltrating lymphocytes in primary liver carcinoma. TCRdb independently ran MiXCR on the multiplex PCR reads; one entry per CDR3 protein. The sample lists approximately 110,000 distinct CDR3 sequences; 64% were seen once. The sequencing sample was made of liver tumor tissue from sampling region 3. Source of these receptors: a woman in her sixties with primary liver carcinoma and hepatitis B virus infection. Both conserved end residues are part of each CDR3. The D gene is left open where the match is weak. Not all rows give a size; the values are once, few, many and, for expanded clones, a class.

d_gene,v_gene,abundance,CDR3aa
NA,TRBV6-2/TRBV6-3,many,CASSAAGIPTDTQYF
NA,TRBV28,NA,CASSQGGGNTGELFF
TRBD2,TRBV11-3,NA,CASNSGGLAVPLTFQETQYF
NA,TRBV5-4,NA,CASSTPTLDTQYF
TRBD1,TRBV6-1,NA,CAGSCRDSKSSYNEQFF
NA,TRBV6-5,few,CASSYGEENTEAFF
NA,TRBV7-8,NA,CASRLDQETQYF
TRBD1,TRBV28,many,CASSLPGQGYEQYF
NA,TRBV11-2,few,CASSPERGGYSGRADTQYF
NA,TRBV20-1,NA,CSAREGHSYEQYF
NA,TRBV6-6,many,CASSYQAHQETQYF
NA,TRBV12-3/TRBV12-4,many,CASSLRETLYEQYF
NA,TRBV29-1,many,CSVYAGTGELFF
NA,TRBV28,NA,CASSSSTSALYAYTF
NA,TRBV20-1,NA,CSAPRLSPWPDTQYF
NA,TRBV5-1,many,CASSLGSGETQYF
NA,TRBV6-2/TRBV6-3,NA,CASSCGGSTETQYF
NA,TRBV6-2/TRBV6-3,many,CASSRLTGFQETQYF
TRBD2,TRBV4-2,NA,CASSLGLTGANEQYF
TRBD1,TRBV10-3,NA,CVISGGQARANVMTF
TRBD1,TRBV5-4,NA,CASSVRQGGYGQYF
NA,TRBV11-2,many,CVSSVGPRGETQYF
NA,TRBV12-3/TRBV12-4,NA,CAASNMSGVGGYTF
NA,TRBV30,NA,CAWAPSTDTQYF
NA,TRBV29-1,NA,CGVDLGGRGNEQFF
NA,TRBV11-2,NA,CAGSLEFVGTDTQYF
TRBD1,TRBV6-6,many,CASSYRTGLGYEQYF
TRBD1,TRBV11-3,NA,CASSPGTGGKYKQYF
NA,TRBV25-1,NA,CASSDAMGSDQETQYF
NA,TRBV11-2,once,CASSPWPATNEKLFF
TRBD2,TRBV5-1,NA,CASSRTSGSTGELFF
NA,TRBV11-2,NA,CASSFRHLNTDAFF
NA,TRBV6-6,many,CASSQDYGGTQYF
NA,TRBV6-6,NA,CVSSYRGLRSKGQYF
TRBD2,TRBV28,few,CASSPATSGRIKTQYF
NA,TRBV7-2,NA,CACSIPGPAANEQFF
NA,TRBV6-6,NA,CASCEQGTSYEPYF
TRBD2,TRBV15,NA,CATSRVAGISYEQYF
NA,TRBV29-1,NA,CSGASEIQYF
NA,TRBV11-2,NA,CASSRTPARGPKNIQYF
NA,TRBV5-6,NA,CVSSAGLLGQFF